The 14 T cell receptor beta chains below all came from one sample that was sequenced in a study of PD-1 blockade in classical Hodgkin lymphoma. With no exception, relapse followed autologous stem cell transplantation in all patients, and brentuximab vedotin exposure varied. Here immunoSEQ multiplex PCR was the method, and the copy in TCRdb shows in-frame clones only, minus some. The sample shows fewer than 75,000 clones, 70% to 90% of them seen only once. The sample was peripheral blood mononuclear cells (PBMCs), taken before the second cycle of nivolumab. The receptors were sampled from a human donor with classical Hodgkin lymphoma.

V and J are TRBV6-5 and TRBJ1-5, with TRBD1 matching 10 bases. Germline values: CDR1 MNHEY, CDR2 SVGAGI. With V trimmed by 6 bases and J by 7 bases, 3 bases remained unmatched. There are 13 residues in the CDR3. This CDR3 is CASSWDRGQPQHF. The CDR3 DNA follows: TGTGCCAGCAGCTGGGACAGGGGACAGCCCCAGCATTTT.

The chain joins TRBV18 to TRBJ2-7; TRBD2 might be the D (7 bases). There are 15 residues in the CDR3. In germline, CDR1 is KGHSH, CDR2 LQKENI. The ends were cut back, 6 bases at V and 0 bases at J, with 15 bases in the middle. The CDR3 protein is CASSTGGGSSYEQYF. In nucleotides, the CDR3 is TGTGCCAGCTCCACCGGGGGCGGGAGCTCCTACGAGCAGTACTTC.

The genes are TRBV7-9 and TRBJ1-4, with TRBD1 as a possible D gene (5 bases). Trimming removed 0 bases from V and 7 bases from J, with 15 bases in between. The CDR3 totals 16 residues. CDR1 and CDR2 from the germline V gene are SEHNR and FQNEAQ (reference sequence). This chain's CDR3 is CASSLAGRGPGEKLFF. CDR3 coding DNA: TGTGCCAGCAGCTTAGCCGGACGGGGCCCCGGTGAAAAACTGTTTTTT.

A word on this clone: The junction and the germline gene differ at one end; a read error may be behind it. The V and J genes are TRBV5-5 and TRBJ1-2; 7 bases are a match to TRBD1. The CDR3 has 14 amino acids. The germline gives CDR1 SGHKS, CDR2 YYEKEE (reference sequence). The CDR3 sequence is CASSLGQPNYGYTF. The CDR3 coding sequence is TGTGCCAGCAGTTTGGGACAGCCTAACTATGGCTACACCTTC.

The rearrangement joins TRBV10-3 to TRBJ2-3; no clear D gene. Germline V lookup: CDR1 ENHRY, CDR2 SYGVKD. The CDR3 extends over 12 amino acids. V was shortened by 5 bases and J by 0 bases, with 3 bases between the two germline ends. The DNA for the CDR3 is TGTGCCATCAGTTCTAGCACAGATACGCAGTATTTT. It specifies CAISSSTDTQYF.

The gene calls are TRBV5-1 and TRBJ2-2; perhaps TRBD1 as D (5 bases). The CDR3 is made up of 16 amino acids. Germline V gene lookup returns CDR1 SGHRS and CDR2 YFSETQ. The V and J ends lost 0 bases and 7 bases respectively, with 16 bases between them. The CDR3 protein is CASSLAPPGQRGELFF. CDR3 bases: TGCGCCAGCAGCTTGGCGCCCCCTGGACAACGCGGGGAGCTGTTTTTT.

This chain links TRBV5-1 with TRBJ2-3; D possibly corresponds to TRBD2 (7 bases). Germline V gene lookup returns CDR1 SGHRS and CDR2 YFSETQ. V lost 4 bases and J lost 2, with 14 bases in between. This CDR3 spans 15 amino acids. For the CDR3, the DNA is TGCGCCAGCAGCCCCTGGGGGGGCCCCACAGATACGCAGTATTTT. Translated, it gives CASSPWGGPTDTQYF.

This clone was observed once. The chain is built from TRBV6-5 and TRBJ1-5, with D possibly TRBD1 on 5 matching bases. Germline V CDR1 and CDR2: MNHEY, SVGAGI. The ends were cut back, 6 bases at V and 4 bases at J, with 16 bases in the middle. This CDR3 contains 15 residues. CDR3 in amino acids: CASSLRRWGNQPQHF. Here the CDR3 DNA reads TGTGCCAGCAGCCTGAGGAGGTGGGGGAATCAGCCCCAGCATTTT.

The V gene is TRBV27, the J gene TRBJ2-3; D remains unclear. Trimming removed 6 bases at V and 0 bases at J, with 13 bases between. Germline V CDR1 and CDR2: MNHEY, SMNVEV (reference sequence). The CDR3 consists of 15 residues. Written as DNA, the CDR3 is TGTGCCAGCAGCTTAGGGATTACTAGCACAGATACGCAGTATTTT. The encoded protein is CASSLGITSTDTQYF.

This clone appeared once. The J gene is TRBJ1-3, the V gene TRBV9; 7 bases map to TRBD1. Germline assignment: CDR1 SGDLS and CDR2 YYNGEE. This CDR3 has 16 amino acids. V dropped 4 bases and J dropped 0; count of bases not matched to a gene: 7. The chain's CDR3 is CASSLGGQHSGNTIYF. Here the CDR3 DNA reads TGTGCCAGCAGCCTAGGGGGACAGCACTCTGGAAACACCATATATTTT.

The chain is built from TRBV7-9 and TRBJ1-2, with 8 nucleotides matching TRBD1. The CDR3 contains 14 residues. J lost 5 bases, V lost 5 bases, and 7 bases had no gene match. Germline CDR1 is SEHNR and CDR2 is FQNEAQ (reference sequence). The CDR3: CASSPTGEGYGYTF. The CDR3 nucleotides are TGTGCCAGCAGCCCGACAGGGGAGGGGTATGGCTACACCTTC.

V gene TRBV7-8 combines with J gene TRBJ1-5, with D perhaps TRBD1 (6 bases). Germline assignment: CDR1 SGHVS and CDR2 FQNEAQ. Trimming left V 6 bases short and J 7 bases short, with 16 bases between. CDR3 length equals 14 residues. The CDR3 bases are TGTGCCAGCAGTCTACGGGACACACTCCAGCCCCAGCATTTT. Protein sequence: CASSLRDTLQPQHF.

This chain uses TRBV11-2 with TRBJ2-5, with 8 bases aligning to TRBD1. Germline lookup yields CDR1 SGHAT and CDR2 FQNNGV. J was trimmed by 13 bases and V by 5 bases; bases with no gene match: 12. The CDR3 spans 13 residues. This CDR3 reads CASSDNPWDRRYF. For the CDR3, the DNA is TGTGCCAGCAGCGACAACCCTTGGGACAGGCGGTACTTC.

V is TRBV4-1 and J is TRBJ1-4; D is undetermined. The CDR3 length is 15 residues. Per germline, CDR1 MGHRA and CDR2 YSYEKL. Trimming removed 1 base at V and 3 bases at J, with 9 bases between. The CDR3 nucleotides are TGCGCCAGCAGCCAAGTCGTGCCTCCTAATGAAAAACTGTTTTTT. Its translation: CASSQVVPPNEKLFF.